This T cell receptor beta chain was found in a study of cytomegalovirus exposure and HLA in healthy donors. Study-wide background: Among roughly 180 million T cells, an earlier analysis found around 100 million unique TCR beta sequences.

As for this clone: Its antigen remains unidentified.

Study-level results: Clonal expansion was found to be greater in HLA-associated TCR beta chains than in equally common others in a later analysis. As a later analysis revealed, most CMV-associated TCR beta chains appeared HLA-restricted. Presence/absence analysis assumed near-uniform sequencing depth across donors.

It was with 60 Vbeta and 13 Jbeta primers that the PCR ran. Only in-frame clones appear in the TCRdb table, and some are missing; sequencing was by immunoSEQ multiplex PCR. The sample yields 200,000 or so clones, of which the top ten take up around 0.74%. This TCR derives from a boy aged 5-17 years in good health and CMV-seronegative. The sample taken for sequencing was PBMCs.

CDR3 amino acids: CASSGPLRQGGGYTF. The CDR3 nucleotides read TGCGCCAGCAGCGGACCCTTGCGGCAGGGGGGTGGCTACACCTTC. The chain has TRBV5-1 and TRBJ1-2, with 7 bases aligning to TRBD1. This CDR3 spans 15 amino acids. V was pared by 4 bases and J by 7 bases, with 13 bases of the junction left unmatched. Germline CDR1 and CDR2: SGHRS and YFSETQ.